Listed below are T cell receptor beta chains from one sample, sequenced in a study of radiotherapy plus CTLA-4 blockade in lung cancer. The protocol was immunoSEQ multiplex PCR, while the TCRdb copy is restricted to in-frame clones and leaves out a portion. Among tens of thousands of clones, 70% to 90% were seen once, and the ten largest hold 7.8%. Sequenced material: peripheral blood, taken from a patient treated with radiotherapy plus ipilimumab. These receptors were collected from a human donor with non-small cell lung cancer whose response to radiotherapy plus ipilimumab could not be evaluated. Each CDR3 is given with its conserved first and last residue. The D gene is left open where the match is weak. Clone sizes are given selectively: once, few, many, or a class where the clone is expanded.

.	TRBV25-1	.	TRBJ2-2	TGTGCCAGCAGTGCGACCCATTGGGCCACCGGGGAGCTGTTTTTT	CASSATHWATGELFF
TRBD2	TRBV10-3	once	TRBJ2-7	TGTGCCATCAGTGAGTCGAAGCGGGAGTTGAAAAACGAGCAGTACTTC	CAISESKRELKNEQYF
.	TRBV9	.	TRBJ1-3	TGTGCCAGCAGCGTCGGGGGTGCAGGAAACACCATATATTTT	CASSVGGAGNTIYF
.	TRBV11-2	.	TRBJ2-2	TGTGCCAGCAGCTTAGCCGGGGCCGGGGAGCTGTTTTTT	CASSLAGAGELFF
.	TRBV2	.	TRBJ2-7	TGTGCCAGCAGTGATGACCCCGCCAGCGGGTACGAGCAGTACTTC	CASSDDPASGYEQYF
TRBD2	TRBV9	.	TRBJ2-2	TGTGCCAGCAGCCCCGCACCGGGGACTAGCGGGACCGGGGAGCTGTTTTTT	CASSPAPGTSGTGELFF
TRBD1	TRBV30	.	TRBJ1-4	TGTGCCTGGACTCGACAGGGAGTAAATGAAAAACTGTTTTTT	CAWTRQGVNEKLFF
TRBD1	TRBV25-1	.	TRBJ1-1	TGTGCCAGCAGTGAGGACAGGGTGAACACTGAAGCTTTCTTT	CASSEDRVNTEAFF
TRBD1	TRBV5-1	.	TRBJ1-4	TGCGCCAGCAGCTTGGCCGGGACAGCTAATGAAAAACTGTTTTTT	CASSLAGTANEKLFF
.	TRBV18	.	TRBJ1-1	TGTGCCAGCTCACCCCGGCGGGCTGACATGAACACTGAAGCTTTCTTT	CASSPRRADMNTEAFF
TRBD2	TRBV2	.	TRBJ2-4	TGTGCCAGCGGGGGGACTAGCGGGGCGGCCAAAAACATTCAGTACTTC	CASGGTSGAAKNIQYF
.	TRBV19	.	TRBJ2-7	TGTGGGTACCCAGGATTCGGCTCCTACGAGCAGTACTTC	CGYPGFGSYEQYF
TRBD1	TRBV4-1	.	TRBJ1-2	TGCGCCAGCAGCCAAGATGCGGGACAGGCGACCTATGGCTACACCTTC	CASSQDAGQATYGYTF
.	TRBV5-4	.	TRBJ2-3	TGTGCCAGCAGCTTGGGGGGAGCGGATACGCAGTATTTT	CASSLGGADTQYF
.	TRBV10-2	.	TRBJ1-4	TGCGCCAGCAGTGAGTTGCTACAGGGCAATGAAAAACTGTTTTTT	CASSELLQGNEKLFF
TRBD2	TRBV5-6	.	TRBJ2-3	TGCGCCAGCAGCTTGGCCCCTAGCGGGGGGGCAGATACGCAGTATTTT	CASSLAPSGGADTQYF
.	TRBV10-2	.	TRBJ2-6	TGCGCCAGCAGTGGAGAAAAGGACATTCACTCTGGGGCCAACGTCCTGACTTTC	CASSGEKDIHSGANVLTF
TRBD1	TRBV19	.	TRBJ1-1	TGTGCCAGTAGGGGACAGGGGGAGACTGAAGCTTTCTTT	CASRGQGETEAFF
TRBD1	TRBV6-1	.	TRBJ2-1	TGTGCCAGCAGTTTCGAGACAGGGTCTTACAATGAGCAGTTCTTC	CASSFETGSYNEQFF
TRBD1	TRBV2	.	TRBJ2-7	TGTGCCAGCAGGAGGGACAGGGCCTACGAGCAGTACTTC	CASRRDRAYEQYF
.	TRBV7-2	.	TRBJ2-1	TGTGCCAGCAGCCCGTCACTCTCCTACAATGAGCAGTTCTTC	CASSPSLSYNEQFF
TRBD1	TRBV27	.	TRBJ1-1	TGTGCCAGCACCCCCGGTCGGGGACAGGGGAAGACTGAAGCTTTCTTT	CASTPGRGQGKTEAFF
TRBD1	TRBV5-1	.	TRBJ2-3	TGCGCCAGCAGCTCTGGGACAGCGGTGGATACGCAGTATTTT	CASSSGTAVDTQYF
.	TRBV6-5	.	TRBJ2-1	TGTGCCAGCAGTAACCCTAATCATGAGCAGTTCTTC	CASSNPNHEQFF
TRBD2	TRBV27	.	TRBJ2-1	TGTGCCAGCAGGTCTAAGGCGCTAGCGGGAATAGGCGGATACAATGAGCAGTTCTTC	CASRSKALAGIGGYNEQFF
TRBD2	TRBV6-1	.	TRBJ2-2	TGTGCCAGCAGTGAAACTCGGCGGGGGGGCAACACCGGGGAGCTGTTTTTT	CASSETRRGGNTGELFF
TRBD1	TRBV4-1	.	TRBJ1-6	TGCGCCAGCAGCCATTTACCTCAGGGGGCTCATTCACCCCTCCACTTT	CASSHLPQGAHSPLHF
.	TRBV11-3	.	TRBJ1-1	TGTGCCAGCAGCTGGACAGCGAACACTGAAGCTTTCTTT	CASSWTANTEAFF
TRBD2	TRBV2	.	TRBJ2-1	TGTGCCAGCACAGGGCTAGCGGGAGGTGAGCAGTTCTTC	CASTGLAGGEQFF
.	TRBV19	.	TRBJ1-3	TGTGCCAGTAGTTCACAAACCCCAAGGGGGGGCCCTGGAAACACCATATATTTT	CASSSQTPRGGPGNTIYF
.	TRBV18	.	TRBJ1-1	TGTGCCAGCTCACCTCCCCTGTTGGGACATGAAGCTTTCTTT	CASSPPLLGHEAFF
.	TRBV19	.	TRBJ2-3	TGTGCCAGTAGTATAGGCAGGTTCCCTGCAGATACGCAGTATTTT	CASSIGRFPADTQYF
TRBD1	TRBV11-2	.	TRBJ2-1	TGTGCCAGCACGGGACAGGGGACTTCCTCCTACAATGAGCAGTTCTTC	CASTGQGTSSYNEQFF
.	TRBV5-1	.	TRBJ2-3	TGCGCCAGCAGCTTGGGAGGGGATACGCAGTATTTT	CASSLGGDTQYF
TRBD1	TRBV29-1	.	TRBJ1-1	TGCAGCGCTGGACAGGGTAGGGGCACTGAAGCTTTCTTT	CSAGQGRGTEAFF
TRBD1	TRBV18	.	TRBJ2-1	TGTGCCAGCTCACCACGGGACAGGGGGGGCAATGAGCAGTTCTTC	CASSPRDRGGNEQFF
.	TRBV27	.	TRBJ2-7	TGTGCCAGCAGGGTAGCGGCAGCATCCTACGAGCAGTACTTC	CASRVAAASYEQYF
TRBD2	TRBV5-3	.	TRBJ2-7	TGTGCCAGACTGGGAGGGGAGGTCTACGAGCAGTACTTC	CARLGGEVYEQYF
TRBD1	TRBV6-5	.	TRBJ1-4	TGTGCCAGCAGTTACCTCCCAGGGGGTAATGAAAAACTGTTTTTT	CASSYLPGGNEKLFF
.	TRBV21-1	.	TRBJ1-2	TGTGCCAGCAGCATCGTTAGGCGGGTCAACTATGGCTACACCTTC	CASSIVRRVNYGYTF
TRBD1	TRBV7-8	.	TRBJ1-2	TGTGCCAGCAGCTTAGCGGGACAGGGGATTAGTGGCTACACCTTC	CASSLAGQGISGYTF
.	TRBV7-9	.	TRBJ1-2	TGTGCCAGCAGCCTCCGGGACTCTAACTATGGCTACACCTTC	CASSLRDSNYGYTF